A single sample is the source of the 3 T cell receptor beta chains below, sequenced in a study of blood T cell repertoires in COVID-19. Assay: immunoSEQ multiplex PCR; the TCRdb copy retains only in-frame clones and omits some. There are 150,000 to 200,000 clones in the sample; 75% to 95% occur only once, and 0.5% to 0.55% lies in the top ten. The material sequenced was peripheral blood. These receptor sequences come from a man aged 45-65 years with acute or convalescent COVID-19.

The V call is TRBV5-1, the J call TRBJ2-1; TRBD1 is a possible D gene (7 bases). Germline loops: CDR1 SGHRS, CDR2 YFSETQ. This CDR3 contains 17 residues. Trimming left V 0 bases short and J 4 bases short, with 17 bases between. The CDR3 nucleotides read TGCGCCAGCAGCTTGGAAACTACAGGGGCGGGATACAATGAGCAGTTCTTC. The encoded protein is CASSLETTGAGYNEQFF.

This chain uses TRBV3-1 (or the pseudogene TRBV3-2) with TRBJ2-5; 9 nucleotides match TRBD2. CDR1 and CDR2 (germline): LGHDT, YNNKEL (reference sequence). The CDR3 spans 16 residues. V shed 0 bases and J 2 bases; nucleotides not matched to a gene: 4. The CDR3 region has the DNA TGTGCCAGCAGCCAAGATCTAGCGGGGACTCAAGAGACCCAGTACTTC. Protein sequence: CASSQDLAGTQETQYF.

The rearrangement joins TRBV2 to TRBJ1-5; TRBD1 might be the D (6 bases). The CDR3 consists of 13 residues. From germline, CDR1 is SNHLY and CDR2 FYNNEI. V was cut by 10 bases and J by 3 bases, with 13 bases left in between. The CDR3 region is CAISGTTNQPQHF. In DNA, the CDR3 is TGTGCCATCTCAGGGACAACCAATCAGCCCCAGCATTTT. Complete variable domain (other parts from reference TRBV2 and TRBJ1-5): EPEVTQTPSHQVTQMGQEVILRCVPISNHLYFYWYRQILGQKVEFLVSFYNNEISEKSEIFDDQFSVERPDGSNFTLKIRSTKLEDSAMYFCAISGTTNQPQHFGDGTRLSIL.